The T cell receptor (beta chain) under discussion was sequenced for a study of control samples from healthy donors and cancer patients. Sequencing used immunoSEQ multiplex PCR; TCRdb keeps in-frame clones, though not all of them. This sample has 100,000 to 150,000 clones, with roughly 90% found just once. The germline CDR1 and CDR2 sequences are SGDLS and YYNGEE. V lost 0 bases to trimming and J lost 2 bases, with 12 bases between them. The CDR3 consists of 15 residues. The chain links TRBV9 to TRBJ2-7; tentative D call: TRBD1 (5 bases). The sequence derives from a man aged 45-65 years in good health. Sequencing was performed on blood. CDR3 protein: CASSVEGPGPYEQYF. CDR3 DNA sequence: TGTGCCAGCAGCGTAGAGGGGCCGGGTCCCTACGAGCAGTACTTC.